A selection of T cell receptor beta chains follows, all from one sample in a study of neurological immune-mediated disorders. TCRdb redid the calling of the 5' RACE reads with MiXCR, one entry per CDR3 protein. Of tens of thousands of distinct CDR3 sequences in the sample, 17% were seen once. The sequenced sample was CD8+ T cells from blood. These receptors originate from a woman aged 18-35 years with multiple sclerosis. The CDR3 runs from the conserved cysteine through the conserved F or W. Each record gives: CDR3 length, V gene, clone size, D gene, J gene, CDR3 DNA, CDR3 protein. A D gene is named only where the DNA matches it firmly. Rows may omit the clone size; those that give it use once, few, many or a size class.

len: 12; v_gene: TRBV7-6; abundance: NA; d_gene: NA; j_gene: TRBJ1-1; CDR3nt: TGTGCCAGCAGCTCTCCAGCCACTGAAGCTTTCTTT; CDR3aa: CASSSPATEAFF
len: 13; v_gene: TRBV20-1; abundance: many; d_gene: NA; j_gene: TRBJ2-1; CDR3nt: TGCAGTGCTAGAGAGGCGTGGGACAATGAGCAGTTCTTC; CDR3aa: CSAREAWDNEQFF
len: 13; v_gene: TRBV6-4; abundance: medium-sized; d_gene: NA; j_gene: TRBJ2-2; CDR3nt: TGTGCCAGCAGTGACTCTAGCGCCGGGGAGCTGTTTTTT; CDR3aa: CASSDSSAGELFF
len: 16; v_gene: TRBV12-3/TRBV12-4; abundance: many; d_gene: TRBD2; j_gene: TRBJ2-1; CDR3nt: TGTGCCAGCAGACCAGGGACTAGCGGGGCCTACAATGAGCAGTTCTTC; CDR3aa: CASRPGTSGAYNEQFF
len: 14; v_gene: TRBV11-2; abundance: many; d_gene: NA; j_gene: TRBJ2-1; CDR3nt: TGTGCCAGCAGCTTAGGACAGAGAATCAATGAGCAGTTCTTC; CDR3aa: CASSLGQRINEQFF
len: 13; v_gene: TRBV7-6; abundance: NA; d_gene: TRBD1; j_gene: TRBJ1-2; CDR3nt: TGTGCCAGCCCCCTAGACAGGGTAGTAGGCTACACCTTC; CDR3aa: CASPLDRVVGYTF
len: 15; v_gene: TRBV20-1; abundance: many; d_gene: NA; j_gene: TRBJ1-5; CDR3nt: TGCAGTGCTAGTTTGCGAAGGCGGACGAATCAGCCCCAGCATTTT; CDR3aa: CSASLRRRTNQPQHF
len: 16; v_gene: TRBV10-3; abundance: medium-sized; d_gene: TRBD2; j_gene: TRBJ2-1; CDR3nt: TGTGCCATCAGAGCGGGGACTAGCGGGGGGCCCACCGAGCAGTTCTTC; CDR3aa: CAIRAGTSGGPTEQFF
len: 15; v_gene: TRBV12-3/TRBV12-4; abundance: many; d_gene: NA; j_gene: TRBJ1-4; CDR3nt: TGTGCCAGCACCCCAAGTAGGGGTAGTTATGAAAAACTGTTTTTT; CDR3aa: CASTPSRGSYEKLFF
len: 16; v_gene: TRBV28; abundance: NA; d_gene: TRBD1; j_gene: TRBJ1-1; CDR3nt: TGTGCCAGCAGACTACTACCGGGACAGGGCTCCACTGAAGCTTTCTTT; CDR3aa: CASRLLPGQGSTEAFF
len: 15; v_gene: TRBV6-6; abundance: many; d_gene: NA; j_gene: TRBJ1-2; CDR3nt: TGTGCCAGCAGTGGGGATATACAGGAGGTCTATGGCTACACCTTC; CDR3aa: CASSGDIQEVYGYTF
len: 16; v_gene: TRBV4-1; abundance: few; d_gene: TRBD2; j_gene: TRBJ2-1; CDR3nt: TGCGCCAGCAGCCAATCTGTGGCTAGCGGGGAAGGTGAGCAGTTCTTC; CDR3aa: CASSQSVASGEGEQFF
len: 15; v_gene: TRBV20-1; abundance: NA; d_gene: TRBD2; j_gene: TRBJ2-7; CDR3nt: TGCAGTGCAAGGGGACTAGCGGGGGGCTCCTACGAGCAGTACTTC; CDR3aa: CSARGLAGGSYEQYF
len: 12; v_gene: TRBV6-5; abundance: NA; d_gene: NA; j_gene: TRBJ1-3; CDR3nt: TGTGCCAGTGGACGGACTGGAAACACCATATATTTT; CDR3aa: CASGRTGNTIYF
len: 14; v_gene: TRBV7-2; abundance: many; d_gene: NA; j_gene: TRBJ1-1; CDR3nt: TGTGCCAGCAGCTACCGGGGACGGTACACTGAAGCTTTCTTT; CDR3aa: CASSYRGRYTEAFF